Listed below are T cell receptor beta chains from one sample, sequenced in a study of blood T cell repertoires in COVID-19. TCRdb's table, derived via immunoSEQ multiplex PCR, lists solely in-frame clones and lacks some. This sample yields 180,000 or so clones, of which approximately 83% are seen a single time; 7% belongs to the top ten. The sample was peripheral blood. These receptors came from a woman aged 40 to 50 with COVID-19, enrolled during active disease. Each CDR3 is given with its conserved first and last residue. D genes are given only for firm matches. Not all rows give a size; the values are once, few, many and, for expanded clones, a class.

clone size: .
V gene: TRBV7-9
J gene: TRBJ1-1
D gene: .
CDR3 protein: CASSLTQADSEAFF
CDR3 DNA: TGTGCCAGCAGCTTAACCCAGGCCGATAGTGAAGCTTTCTTT

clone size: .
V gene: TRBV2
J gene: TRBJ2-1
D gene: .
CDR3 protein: CANPRRGPESSYNEQFF
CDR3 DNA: TGTGCCAACCCCCGGCGGGGTCCTGAGAGCTCCTACAATGAGCAGTTCTTC

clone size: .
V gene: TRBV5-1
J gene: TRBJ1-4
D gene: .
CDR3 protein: CASSPTGEGEKLFF
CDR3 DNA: TGCGCCAGCAGCCCGACGGGGGAAGGGGAAAAACTGTTTTTT

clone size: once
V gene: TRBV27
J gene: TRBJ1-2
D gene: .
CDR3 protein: CASSSADSLGGYTF
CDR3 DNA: TGTGCCAGCAGTTCCGCGGACAGCCTGGGGGGCTACACCTTC

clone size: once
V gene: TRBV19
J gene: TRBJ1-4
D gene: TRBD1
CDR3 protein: CASKIRGQGTATNEKLFF
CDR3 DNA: TGTGCCAGTAAAATCCGGGGACAGGGGACTGCAACTAATGAAAAACTGTTTTTT

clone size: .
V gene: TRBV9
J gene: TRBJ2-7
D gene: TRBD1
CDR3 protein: CASSDRGFAPYEQYF
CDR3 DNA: TGTGCCAGCAGCGACAGGGGCTTCGCTCCCTACGAGCAGTACTTC

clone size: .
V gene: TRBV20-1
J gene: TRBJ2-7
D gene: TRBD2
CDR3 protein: CSASVAGGSLKSYEQYF
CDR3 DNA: TGCAGTGCTAGTGTAGCGGGGGGCTCCTTAAAATCCTACGAGCAGTACTTC

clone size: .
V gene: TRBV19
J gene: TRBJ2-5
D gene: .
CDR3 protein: CASSIDRGTQYF
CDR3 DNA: TGTGCCAGTAGTATAGATCGGGGGACCCAGTACTTC

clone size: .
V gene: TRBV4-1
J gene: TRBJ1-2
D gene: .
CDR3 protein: CASSQDQYGIYGYTF
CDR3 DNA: TGCGCCAGCAGCCAAGATCAGTACGGGATCTATGGCTACACCTTC

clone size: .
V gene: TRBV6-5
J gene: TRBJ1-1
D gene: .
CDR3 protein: CASSLKRANEAFF
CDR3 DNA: TGTGCCAGCAGTCTTAAGCGGGCCAATGAAGCTTTCTTT

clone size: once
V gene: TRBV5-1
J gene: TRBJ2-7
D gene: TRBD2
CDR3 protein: CASSYGLAGGRSYEQYF
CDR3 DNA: TGCGCCAGCAGTTATGGACTAGCGGGGGGCCGCTCCTACGAGCAGTACTTC

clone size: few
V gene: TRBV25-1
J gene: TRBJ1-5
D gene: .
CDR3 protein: CASRAWGGNQPQHF
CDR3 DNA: TGTGCCAGCAGGGCGTGGGGAGGCAATCAGCCCCAGCATTTT

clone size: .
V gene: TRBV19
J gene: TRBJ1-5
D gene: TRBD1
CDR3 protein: CATQKPPGQGKQPQHF
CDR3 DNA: TGTGCCACCCAAAAGCCGCCGGGACAGGGAAAACAGCCCCAGCATTTT

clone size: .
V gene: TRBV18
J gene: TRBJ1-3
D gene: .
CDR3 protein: CASSPERGFAGNTIYF
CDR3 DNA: TGTGCCAGCTCACCAGAGCGGGGCTTTGCTGGAAACACCATATATTTT

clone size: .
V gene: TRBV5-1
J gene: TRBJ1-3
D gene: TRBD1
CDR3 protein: CASSTSGGSGNTIYF
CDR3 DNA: TGCGCCAGCAGCACTTCAGGGGGATCTGGAAACACCATATATTTT

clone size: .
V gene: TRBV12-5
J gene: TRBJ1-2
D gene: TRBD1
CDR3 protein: CASGSFNRGPGYTF
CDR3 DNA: TGTGCTAGTGGTTCCTTTAACAGGGGGCCCGGCTACACCTTC

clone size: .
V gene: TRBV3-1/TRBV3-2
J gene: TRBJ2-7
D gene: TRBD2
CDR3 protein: CASSRGLARASYEQYF
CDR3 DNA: TGTGCCAGCAGCCGAGGACTAGCCCGAGCCTCCTACGAGCAGTACTTC

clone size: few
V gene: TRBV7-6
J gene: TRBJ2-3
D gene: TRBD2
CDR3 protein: CASSRSSGRGPDTQYF
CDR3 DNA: TGTGCCAGCAGCCGAAGTAGCGGGAGGGGACCGGATACGCAGTATTTT

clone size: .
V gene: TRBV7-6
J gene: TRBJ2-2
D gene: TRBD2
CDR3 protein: CASSRGGANTGELFF
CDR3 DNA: TGTGCCAGCAGCCGCGGGGGGGCAAACACCGGGGAGCTGTTTTTT

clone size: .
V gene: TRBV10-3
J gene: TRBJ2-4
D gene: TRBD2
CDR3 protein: CAISEGLAGGPYIQYF
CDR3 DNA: TGTGCCATCAGTGAGGGACTAGCGGGGGGGCCGTACATTCAGTACTTC

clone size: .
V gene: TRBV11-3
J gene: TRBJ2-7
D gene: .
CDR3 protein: CASSFGDYEQYF
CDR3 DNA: TGTGCCAGCAGCTTCGGGGATTACGAGCAGTACTTC

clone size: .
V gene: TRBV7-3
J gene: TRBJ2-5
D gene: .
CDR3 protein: CASSLTGASGQETQYF
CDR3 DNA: TGTGCCAGCAGCTTAACGGGGGCTAGCGGCCAAGAGACCCAGTACTTC

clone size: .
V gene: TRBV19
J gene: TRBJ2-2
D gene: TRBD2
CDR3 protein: CASSGRVTGELFF
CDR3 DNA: TGTGCCAGTAGTGGGAGGGTGACCGGGGAGCTGTTTTTT

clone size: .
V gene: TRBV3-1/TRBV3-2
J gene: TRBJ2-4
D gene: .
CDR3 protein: CASSQEGRLAKNIQYF
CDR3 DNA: TGTGCCAGCAGCCAAGAGGGGAGACTAGCCAAAAACATTCAGTACTTC

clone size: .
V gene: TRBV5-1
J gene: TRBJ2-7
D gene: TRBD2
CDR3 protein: CASSLDLAGYEQYF
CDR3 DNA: TGCGCCAGCAGCTTGGATCTAGCGGGCTACGAGCAGTACTTC

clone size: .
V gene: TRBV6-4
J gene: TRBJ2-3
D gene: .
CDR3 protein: CASSDGHRDTQYF
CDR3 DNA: TGTGCCAGCAGTGATGGACATAGGGATACGCAGTATTTT

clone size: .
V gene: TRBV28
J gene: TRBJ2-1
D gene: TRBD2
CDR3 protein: CASSLLIAGVTGQFF
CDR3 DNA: TGTGCCAGCAGTTTGTTGATAGCGGGAGTTACGGGGCAGTTCTTC

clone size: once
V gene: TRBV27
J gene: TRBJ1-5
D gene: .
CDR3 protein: CASSLVRDNQPQHF
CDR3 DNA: TGTGCCAGCAGTTTAGTGAGGGATAATCAGCCCCAGCATTTT

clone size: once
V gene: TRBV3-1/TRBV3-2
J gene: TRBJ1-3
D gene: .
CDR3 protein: CASSQQTGMGGNTIYF
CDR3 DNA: TGTGCCAGCAGCCAGCAAACAGGGATGGGGGGAAACACCATATATTTT

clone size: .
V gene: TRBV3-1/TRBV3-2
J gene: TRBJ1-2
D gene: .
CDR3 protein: CASSQAHGYTF
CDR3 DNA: TGTGCCAGCAGCCAAGCTCATGGCTACACCTTC

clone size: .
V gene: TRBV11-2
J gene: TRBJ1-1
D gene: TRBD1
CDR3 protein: CASRGGRDRGAFF
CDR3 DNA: TGTGCCAGCAGGGGGGGCCGCGACAGGGGCGCTTTCTTT

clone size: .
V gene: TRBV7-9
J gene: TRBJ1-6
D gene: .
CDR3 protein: CASSSGPPAYNSPLHF
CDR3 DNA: TGTGCCAGCAGCTCTGGTCCGCCGGCCTATAATTCACCCCTCCACTTT

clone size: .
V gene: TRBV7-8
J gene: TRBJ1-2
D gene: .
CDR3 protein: CASSLGGGVDGYTF
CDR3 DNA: TGTGCCAGCAGCTTAGGGGGGGGTGTCGATGGCTACACCTTC

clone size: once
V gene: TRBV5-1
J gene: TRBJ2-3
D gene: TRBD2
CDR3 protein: CASVSGRAGDTQYF
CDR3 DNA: TGCGCCAGCGTAAGCGGGAGGGCTGGAGATACGCAGTATTTT

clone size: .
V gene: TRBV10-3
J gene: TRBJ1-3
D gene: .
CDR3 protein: CAIRQQLLAGNTIYF
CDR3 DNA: TGTGCCATCAGACAACAGCTACTCGCTGGAAACACCATATATTTT

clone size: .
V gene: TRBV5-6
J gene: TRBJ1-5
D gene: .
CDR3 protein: CASSLGANQPQHF
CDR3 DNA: TGTGCCAGCAGCTTGGGCGCCAATCAGCCCCAGCATTTT

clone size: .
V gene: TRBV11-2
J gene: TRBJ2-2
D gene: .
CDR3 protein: CASRIQGFRTGELFF
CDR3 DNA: TGTGCCAGCAGGATACAGGGTTTTAGGACCGGGGAGCTGTTTTTT

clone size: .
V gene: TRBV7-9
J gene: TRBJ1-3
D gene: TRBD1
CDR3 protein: CASSPGQGGNTIYF
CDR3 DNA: TGTGCCAGCAGCCCGGGACAGGGTGGAAACACCATATATTTT

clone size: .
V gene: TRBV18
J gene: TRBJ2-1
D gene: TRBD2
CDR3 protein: CASSPGLAGDNEQFF
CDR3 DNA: TGTGCCAGCTCACCCGGACTAGCGGGAGACAATGAGCAGTTCTTC

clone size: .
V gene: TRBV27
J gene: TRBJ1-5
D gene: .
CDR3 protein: CASSFGGQPQHF
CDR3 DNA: TGTGCCAGCAGCTTCGGAGGTCAGCCCCAGCATTTT

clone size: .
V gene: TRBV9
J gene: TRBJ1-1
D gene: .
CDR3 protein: CASSVGAGNTEAFF
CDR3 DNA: TGTGCCAGCAGCGTAGGAGCAGGAAACACTGAAGCTTTCTTT

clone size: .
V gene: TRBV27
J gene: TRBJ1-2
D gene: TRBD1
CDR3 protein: CASSSYPTGPYGYTF
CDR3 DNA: TGTGCCAGCAGTTCCTATCCGACAGGGCCCTATGGCTACACCTTC

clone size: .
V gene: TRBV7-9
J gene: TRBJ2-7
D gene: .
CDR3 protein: CASSPATFARAPNYEQYF
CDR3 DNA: TGTGCCAGCAGCCCCGCTACCTTCGCCCGAGCCCCCAACTACGAGCAGTACTTC

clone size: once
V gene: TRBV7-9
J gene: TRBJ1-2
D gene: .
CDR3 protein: CASSEGQGSGYTF
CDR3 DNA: TGTGCCAGCTCCGAAGGGCAGGGGTCTGGCTACACCTTC

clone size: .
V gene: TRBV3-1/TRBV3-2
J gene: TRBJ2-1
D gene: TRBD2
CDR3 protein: CASIAGGSFHEQFF
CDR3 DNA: TGTGCCAGCATAGCGGGAGGGTCCTTCCATGAGCAGTTCTTC

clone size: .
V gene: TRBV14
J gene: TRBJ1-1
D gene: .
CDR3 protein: CASSPGLMNTEAFF
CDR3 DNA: TGTGCCAGCAGCCCGGGACTCATGAACACTGAAGCTTTCTTT

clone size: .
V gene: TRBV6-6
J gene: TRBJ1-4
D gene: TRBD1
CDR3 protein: CASSYSDRVPEKLFF
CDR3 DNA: TGTGCCAGCAGTTACTCTGACAGGGTCCCCGAAAAACTGTTTTTT

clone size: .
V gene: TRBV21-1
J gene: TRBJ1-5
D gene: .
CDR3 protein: CASSKACREAGQPQHF
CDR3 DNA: TGTGCCAGCAGCAAAGCCTGTAGGGAAGCGGGACAGCCCCAGCATTTT